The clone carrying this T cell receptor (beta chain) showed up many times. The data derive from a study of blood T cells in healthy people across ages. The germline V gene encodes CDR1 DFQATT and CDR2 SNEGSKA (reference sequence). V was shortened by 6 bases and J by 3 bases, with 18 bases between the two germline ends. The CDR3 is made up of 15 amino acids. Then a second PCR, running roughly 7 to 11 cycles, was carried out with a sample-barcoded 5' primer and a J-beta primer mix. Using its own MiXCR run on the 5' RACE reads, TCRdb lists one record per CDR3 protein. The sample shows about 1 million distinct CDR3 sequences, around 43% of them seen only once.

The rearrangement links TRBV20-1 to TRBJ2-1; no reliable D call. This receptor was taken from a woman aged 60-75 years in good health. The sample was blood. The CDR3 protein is CSARIPGPDYNEQFF. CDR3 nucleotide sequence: TGCAGTGCCCGCATTCCCGGACCAGACTACAATGAGCAGTTCTTC.